The clone carrying this T cell receptor beta chain was seen once. V lost 3 bases to trimming and J lost 12 bases, with 14 bases between them. The germline V gene has CDR1 LNHNV and CDR2 YYDKDF (reference sequence). This CDR3 has 13 amino acids. The data stem from a study of shared clonotypes between healthy human individuals. Naive CD8 cells lacked CD45RO and underwent positive selection for CCR7, leaving out terminally differentiated effector memory CD45RA+ cells. TCRdb's table, derived via immunoSEQ multiplex PCR, lists solely in-frame clones and lacks some. This table holds around 2,100,000 clones, around 96% found once.

What was sequenced was naive CD8+ T cells sorted from blood. The rearrangement uses TRBV15 and TRBJ1-4; D is possibly TRBD1 (6 bases). The TCR sequence derives from a young man in good health. The CDR3 region has the DNA TGTGCCACCAGCAGTGCCTCAGGGGAGGAACTGTTTTTT. As protein: CATSSASGEELFF.